This passage covers 16 T cell receptor beta chains from one sample sequenced in a study of T cell responses to AZD1222 COVID-19 vaccine. Only in-frame clones appear in the TCRdb table, and some are missing; sequencing was by immunoSEQ multiplex PCR. The sample contains 96,000 or so clones, around 89% of which appear only once. This sample comprised peripheral blood, obtained on day 0 of AZD1222 vaccination. The receptors were gathered from an adult in good health.

In this sample, this clone turned up once. DNA of the CDR3: TGTGCCAGCAGCTTGAACAGCGCCCCGGAAAAACTGTTTTTT. It yields the protein CASSLNSAPEKLFF. V and J are TRBV5-4 and TRBJ1-4; no clear D gene. Between the trimmed V and J ends, which lost 1 base and 8 bases, there was a span of 12 bases. The CDR3 sequence is 14 residues long. CDR1 and CDR2 from the germline V gene are SGHNT and YYREEE (reference sequence).

The DNA of the CDR3 is TGCGCCAGCAGCCAAGATCCGGGGGGTTCGAGCACAGATACGCAGTATTTT. This encodes CASSQDPGGSSTDTQYF. The rearrangement links TRBV4-3 to TRBJ2-3; the match to TRBD2 covers 7 bases. V shed 0 bases, J shed 0 bases, and the junction held 6 bases outside the gene matches. CDR3 size: 17 residues. Germline CDR1 is LGHNA and CDR2 is YSLEER.

The chain employs TRBV29-1 and TRBJ2-4; no firm D call. Trimming pared 7 bases from V and 0 bases from J, leaving 7 bases between. The CDR3 is 12 amino acids. Germline-derived CDR1 and CDR2 are SQVTM and ANQGSEA. CDR3 sequence reads: CSAGGAKNIQYF. DNA for the CDR3: TGCAGCGCCGGTGGAGCCAAAAACATTCAGTACTTC.

This chain connects TRBV7-3 to TRBJ2-7; 9 positions agree with TRBD1. CDR1 is SGHTA and CDR2 is FQGTGA in the germline V gene. The CDR3 has 15 amino acids. Trimming cost V 2 bases and J 5 bases; bases outside gene matches: 7. Here the CDR3 reads CASSLSGTGFNEQYF. The CDR3 nucleotides are TGTGCCAGCAGCTTATCCGGGACAGGGTTCAACGAGCAGTACTTC.

The chain employs TRBV5-1 and TRBJ2-7; D may be TRBD2 (6 bases). Germline V lookup: CDR1 SGHRS, CDR2 YFSETQ. V gave up 5 bases and J gave up 2 bases, with 14 bases separating them. The CDR3 sequence is 14 residues long. CDR3 sequence reads: CASSLTWGAYEQYF. CDR3 in DNA: TGCGCCAGCAGTTTGACTTGGGGGGCCTACGAGCAGTACTTC.

The chain recombines TRBV4-3 with TRBJ1-4, with D maybe TRBD1 (5 bases). Germline CDR1 reads LGHNA; CDR2 reads YSLEER. The V end lost 3 bases, the J end lost 2 bases, and 10 bases lay between the germline ends. CDR3 size: 15 residues. The CDR3, as DNA: TGCGCCAGCAGCCACAGGGATCAGACTAATGAAAAACTGTTTTTT. Its protein product is CASSHRDQTNEKLFF.

The gene calls are TRBV3-1 (or the pseudogene TRBV3-2) and TRBJ1-2; D is possibly TRBD1 (5 bases). The CDR3 extends over 16 amino acids. From germline, CDR1 is LGHDT and CDR2 YNNKEL (reference sequence). Trimming took 4 bases from V and 8 from J, leaving 23 bases between them. This CDR3 reads CASSPASRASTEGYTF. The CDR3 DNA sequence: TGTGCCAGCAGCCCGGCCAGCAGGGCCTCCACAGAAGGCTACACCTTC.

This clone occurred once. The J gene is TRBJ2-2, the V gene TRBV10-3, with TRBD2 as a possible D gene (6 bases). CDR3 length equals 14 residues. The germline gives CDR1 ENHRY, CDR2 SYGVKD. V was clipped by 6 bases and J by 0 bases, with 8 bases between them. The CDR3 loop is CAIRRDPNTGELFF. In DNA, the CDR3 is TGTGCCATCAGGCGGGACCCGAACACCGGGGAGCTGTTTTTT.

The chain recombines TRBV10-3 with TRBJ2-7; possible D gene TRBD1, 5 bases. The germline gives CDR1 ENHRY, CDR2 SYGVKD. The CDR3 loop spans 15 amino acids. Trimming took 6 bases from V and 1 from J, leaving 16 bases between them. The CDR3 sequence is CAIRGSPDSSYEQYF. CDR3 sequence (DNA): TGTGCCATCAGAGGTTCACCCGACAGTTCCTACGAGCAGTACTTC.

V is TRBV28 and J is TRBJ2-7; possibly TRBD2 for D (5 bases). V was shortened by 4 bases and J by 4 bases, with 11 bases between the two germline ends. Per germline, CDR1 MDHEN and CDR2 SYDVKM. The CDR3 has 13 amino acids. The CDR3 reads CASSSSGTYEQYF. The CDR3 nucleotides read TGTGCCAGCAGTTCCTCGGGAACGTACGAGCAGTACTTC. The whole variable domain, remainder taken from reference TRBV28 and TRBJ2-7, is DVKVTQSSRYLVKRTGEKVFLECVQDMDHENMFWYRQDPGLGLRLIYFSYDVKMKEKGDIPEGYSVSREKKERFSLILESASTNQTSMYLCASSSSGTYEQYFGPGTRLTVT.

The chain's CDR3 is CASSPSTAGGGDTQYF. CDR3 coding DNA: TGTGCCAGCAGCCCCTCCACTGCGGGGGGGGGAGATACGCAGTATTTT. The rearrangement links TRBV7-8 to TRBJ2-3, with 9 bases fitting TRBD2. Germline values: CDR1 SGHVS, CDR2 FQNEAQ. The CDR3 is made up of 16 amino acids. V dropped 5 bases and J dropped 5; count of bases not matched to a gene: 11.

This chain uses TRBV7-2 with TRBJ1-4; 9 bases are shared with TRBD1. Germline V gives CDR1 SGHTA, CDR2 FQGNSA. This CDR3 is 15 amino acids long. Trimming cost V 0 bases and J 7 bases; bases outside gene matches: 3. The CDR3 protein is CASSLATGGGEKLFF. The CDR3 DNA reads TGTGCCAGCAGCTTAGCGACAGGGGGTGGTGAAAAACTGTTTTTT.

J is TRBJ1-2 and V is TRBV3-1 (or the pseudogene TRBV3-2); the D gene is possibly TRBD1 (5 bases). V was pared by 2 bases and J by 5 bases, with 21 bases between. In germline, CDR1 is LGHDT, CDR2 YNNKEL (reference sequence). CDR3 length: 17 amino acids. CDR3 bases: TGTGCCAGCAGCCAAACGTTGACAGAGAACCCTTTTTATGGCTACACCTTC. Amino acids: CASSQTLTENPFYGYTF.

This clone showed up just once. The chain combines TRBV2 with TRBJ1-2; no firm D call. V was cut by 7 bases and J by 4 bases, with 10 bases left in between. The CDR3 has 12 amino acids. Germline CDR1 reads SNHLY; CDR2 reads FYNNEI. The CDR3 region has the DNA TGTGCCAGCAATACAGCGTTCTATGGCTACACCTTC. Amino acids: CASNTAFYGYTF.

The chain has TRBV5-1 and TRBJ2-7, with TRBD1 matching 7 bases. The trim removed 2 bases at V and 2 bases at J, leaving 7 bases unmatched. The CDR3 is 15 residues long. In germline, CDR1 is SGHRS, CDR2 YFSETQ. CDR3 amino acids: CASSLQGPPTYEQYF. CDR3 nucleotide sequence: TGCGCCAGCAGCTTACAGGGGCCACCCACCTACGAGCAGTACTTC.

This clone was seen a single time. The chain is built from TRBV10-3 and TRBJ2-6; D may be TRBD1 (5 bases). CDR1 is ENHRY, CDR2 SYGVKD, per germline. There are 15 residues in the CDR3. The ends were cut back, 4 bases at V and 1 base at J, with 8 bases in the middle. The CDR3 nucleotides read TGTGCCATCAGTGGACAGATATCTGGGGCCAACGTCCTGACTTTC. It encodes CAISGQISGANVLTF.